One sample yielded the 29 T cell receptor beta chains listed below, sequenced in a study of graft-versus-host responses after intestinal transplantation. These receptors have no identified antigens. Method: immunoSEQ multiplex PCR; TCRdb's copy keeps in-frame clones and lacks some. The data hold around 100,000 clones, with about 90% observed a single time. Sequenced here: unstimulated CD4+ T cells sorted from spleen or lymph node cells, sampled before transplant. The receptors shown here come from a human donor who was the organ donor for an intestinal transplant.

The CDR3 spells CASRGQNTGELFF. The CDR3 DNA follows: TGTGCCAGCAGGGGACAGAACACCGGGGAGCTGTTTTTT. This chain connects TRBV28 to TRBJ2-2, with D tentatively TRBD1 (6 bases). The CDR3 extends over 13 amino acids. Germline V gene data show CDR1 as MDHEN and CDR2 as SYDVKM. Trimming took 6 bases from V and 1 from J, leaving 6 bases between them.

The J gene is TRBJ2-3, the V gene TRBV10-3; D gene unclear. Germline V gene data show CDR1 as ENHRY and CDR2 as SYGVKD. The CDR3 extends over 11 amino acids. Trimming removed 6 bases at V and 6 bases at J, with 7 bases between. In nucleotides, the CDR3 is TGTGCCATCAGGAAACTGGATACGCAGTATTTT. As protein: CAIRKLDTQYF.

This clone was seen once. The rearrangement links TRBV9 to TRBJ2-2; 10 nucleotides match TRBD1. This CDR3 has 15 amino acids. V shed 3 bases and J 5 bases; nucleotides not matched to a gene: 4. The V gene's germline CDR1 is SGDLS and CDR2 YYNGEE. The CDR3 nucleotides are TGTGCCAGCAGCGCGGGACAGGGGTTGACCGGGGAGCTGTTTTTT. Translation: CASSAGQGLTGELFF.

CDR3 sequence: CASSQELSARPGPQHF. For the CDR3, the DNA is TGTGCCAGCAGCCAAGAACTCTCCGCTCGCCCCGGGCCCCAGCATTTT. This chain uses TRBV4-2 with TRBJ1-5, with D hard to call. The length of the CDR3 is 16 residues. CDR1 LGHNA and CDR2 YNFKEQ come from the germline V gene. V was clipped by 0 bases and J by 9 bases, with 18 bases between them.

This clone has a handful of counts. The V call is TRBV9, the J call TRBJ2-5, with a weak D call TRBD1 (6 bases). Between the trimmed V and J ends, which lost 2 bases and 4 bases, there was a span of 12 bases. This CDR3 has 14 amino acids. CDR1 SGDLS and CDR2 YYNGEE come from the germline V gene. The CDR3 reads CASSVQGIGETQYF. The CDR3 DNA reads TGTGCCAGCAGCGTTCAGGGGATAGGAGAGACCCAGTACTTC.

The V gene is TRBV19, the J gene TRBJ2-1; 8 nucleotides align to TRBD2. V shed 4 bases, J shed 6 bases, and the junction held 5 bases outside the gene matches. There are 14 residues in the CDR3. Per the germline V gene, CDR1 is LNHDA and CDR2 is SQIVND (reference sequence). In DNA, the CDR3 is TGTGCCAGTAGTACCGGGACTAGGCCCAATGAGCAGTTCTTC. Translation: CASSTGTRPNEQFF. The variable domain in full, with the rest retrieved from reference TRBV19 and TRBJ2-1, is DGGITQSPKYLFRKEGQNVTLSCEQNLNHDAMYWYRQDPGQGLRLIYYSQIVNDFQKGDIAEGYSVSREKKESFPLTVTSAQKNPTAFYLCASSTGTRPNEQFFGPGTRLTVL.

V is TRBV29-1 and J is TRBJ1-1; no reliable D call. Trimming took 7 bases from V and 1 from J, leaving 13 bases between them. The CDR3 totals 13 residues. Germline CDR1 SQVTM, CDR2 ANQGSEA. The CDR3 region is CSASVFRNTEAFF. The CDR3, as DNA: TGCAGCGCCTCGGTTTTTAGGAACACTGAAGCTTTCTTT.

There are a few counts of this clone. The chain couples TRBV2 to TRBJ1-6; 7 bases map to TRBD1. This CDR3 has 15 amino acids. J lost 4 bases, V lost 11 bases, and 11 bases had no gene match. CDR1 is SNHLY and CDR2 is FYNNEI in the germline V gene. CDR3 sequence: CACQHSTGYNSPLHF. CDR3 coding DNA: TGTGCCTGCCAGCACTCGACAGGGTATAATTCACCCCTCCACTTT.

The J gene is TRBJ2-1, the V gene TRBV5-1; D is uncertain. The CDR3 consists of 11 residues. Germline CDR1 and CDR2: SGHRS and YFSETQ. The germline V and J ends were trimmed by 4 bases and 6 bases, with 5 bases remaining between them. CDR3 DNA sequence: TGCGCCAGCAGCCTATCCAATGAGCAGTTCTTC. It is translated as CASSLSNEQFF.

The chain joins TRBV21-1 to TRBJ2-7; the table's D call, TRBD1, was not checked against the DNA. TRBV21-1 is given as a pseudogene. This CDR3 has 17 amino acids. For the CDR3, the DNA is TGTGCCAGCAGCTCAAAGGATTTGGGGACAGGTTCCTACGAGCAGTACTTC. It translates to CASSSKDLGTGSYEQYF.

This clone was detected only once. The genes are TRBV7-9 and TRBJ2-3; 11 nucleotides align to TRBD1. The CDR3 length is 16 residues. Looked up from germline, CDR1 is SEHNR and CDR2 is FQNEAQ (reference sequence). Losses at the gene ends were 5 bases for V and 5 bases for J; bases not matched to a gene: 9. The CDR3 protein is CASSRFGTGGVDTQYF. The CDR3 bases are TGTGCCAGCAGCCGCTTTGGGACAGGGGGAGTAGATACGCAGTATTTT.

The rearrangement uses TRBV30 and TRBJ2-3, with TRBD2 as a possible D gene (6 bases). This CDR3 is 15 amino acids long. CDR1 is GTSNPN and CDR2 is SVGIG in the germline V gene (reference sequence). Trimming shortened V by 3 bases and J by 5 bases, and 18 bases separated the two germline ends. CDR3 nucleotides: TGTGCCTGGAGCGAACCGGGACTTACAGGAGATACGCAGTATTTT. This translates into CAWSEPGLTGDTQYF.

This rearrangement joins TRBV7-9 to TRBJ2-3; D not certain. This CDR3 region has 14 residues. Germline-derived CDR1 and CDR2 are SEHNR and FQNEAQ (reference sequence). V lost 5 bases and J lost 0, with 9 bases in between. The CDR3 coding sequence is TGTGCCAGCAGCCTCACGCTTAGCACAGATACGCAGTATTTT. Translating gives CASSLTLSTDTQYF.

The chain's CDR3 is CASSLLRPNYGYTF. The CDR3 DNA follows: TGTGCCAGCAGCCTCCTACGCCCCAACTATGGCTACACCTTC. The chain carries TRBV14 and TRBJ1-2; D is uncertain. The germline gives CDR1 SGHDN, CDR2 FVKESK. Trimming removed 4 bases from V and 2 bases from J, with 11 bases in between. CDR3 length equals 14 residues.

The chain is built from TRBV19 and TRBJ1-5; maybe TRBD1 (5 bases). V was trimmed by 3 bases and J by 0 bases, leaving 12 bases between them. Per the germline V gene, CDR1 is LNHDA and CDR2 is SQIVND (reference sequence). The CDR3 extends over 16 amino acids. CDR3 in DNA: TGTGCCAGTAGTATGGTTAGGGACCCTAGCAATCAGCCCCAGCATTTT. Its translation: CASSMVRDPSNQPQHF.

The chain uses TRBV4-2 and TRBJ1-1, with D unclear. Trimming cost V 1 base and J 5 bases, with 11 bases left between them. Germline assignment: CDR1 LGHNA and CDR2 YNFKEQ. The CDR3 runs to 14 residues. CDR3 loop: CASSQVGGRTEAFF. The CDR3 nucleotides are TGTGCCAGCAGCCAAGTTGGAGGGAGGACTGAAGCTTTCTTT.

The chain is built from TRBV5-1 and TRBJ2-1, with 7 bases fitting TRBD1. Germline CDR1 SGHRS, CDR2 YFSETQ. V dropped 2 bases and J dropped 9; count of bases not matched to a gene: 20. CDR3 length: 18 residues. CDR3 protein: CASSFESLGDSYSPEQFF. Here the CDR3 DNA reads TGCGCCAGCAGCTTTGAGAGCTTAGGGGACAGCTATTCCCCTGAGCAGTTCTTC.

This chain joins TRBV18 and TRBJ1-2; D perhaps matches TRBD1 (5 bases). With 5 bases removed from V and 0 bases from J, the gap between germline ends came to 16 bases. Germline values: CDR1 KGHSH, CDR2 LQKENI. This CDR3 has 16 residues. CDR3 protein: CASSTQGRASNYGYTF. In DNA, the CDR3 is TGTGCCAGCTCAACTCAGGGTCGGGCCTCTAACTATGGCTACACCTTC.

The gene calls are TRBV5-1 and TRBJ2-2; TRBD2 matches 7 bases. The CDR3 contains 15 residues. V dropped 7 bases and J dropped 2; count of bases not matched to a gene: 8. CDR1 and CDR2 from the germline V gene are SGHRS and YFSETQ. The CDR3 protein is CASGVAGLNTGELFF. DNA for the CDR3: TGCGCCAGCGGGGTAGCGGGTCTTAACACCGGGGAGCTGTTTTTT. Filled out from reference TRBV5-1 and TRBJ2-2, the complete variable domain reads KAGVTQTPRYLIKTRGQQVTLSCSPISGHRSVSWYQQTPGQGLQFLFEYFSETQRNKGNFPGRFSGRQFSNSRSEMNVSTLELGDSALYLCASGVAGLNTGELFFGEGSRLTVL.

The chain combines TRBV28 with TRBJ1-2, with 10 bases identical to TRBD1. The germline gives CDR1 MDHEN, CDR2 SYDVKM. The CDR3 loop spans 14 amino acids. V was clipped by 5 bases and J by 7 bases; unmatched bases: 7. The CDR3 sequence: CASSPPGTGAGYTF. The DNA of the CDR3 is TGTGCCAGCAGTCCGCCAGGGACAGGGGCTGGCTACACCTTC.

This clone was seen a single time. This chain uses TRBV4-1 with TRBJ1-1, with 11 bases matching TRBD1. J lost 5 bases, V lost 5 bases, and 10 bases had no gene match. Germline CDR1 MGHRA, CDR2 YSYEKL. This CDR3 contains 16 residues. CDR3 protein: CASSASGTGGWTEAFF. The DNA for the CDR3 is TGCGCCAGCAGCGCCTCCGGGACAGGGGGTTGGACTGAAGCTTTCTTT.

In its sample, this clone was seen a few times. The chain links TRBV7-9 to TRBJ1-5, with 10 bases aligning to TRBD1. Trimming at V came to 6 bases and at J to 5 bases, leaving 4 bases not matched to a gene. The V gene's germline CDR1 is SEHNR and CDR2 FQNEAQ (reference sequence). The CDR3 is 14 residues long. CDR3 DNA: TGTGCCAGCAGTCTAGGACAGGGGGATCAGCCCCAGCATTTT. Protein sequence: CASSLGQGDQPQHF. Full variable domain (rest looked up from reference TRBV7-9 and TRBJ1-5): DTGVSQNPRHKITKRGQNVTFRCDPISEHNRLYWYRQTLGQGPEFLTYFQNEAQLEKSRLLSDRFSAERPKGSFSTLEIQRTEQGDSAMYLCASSLGQGDQPQHFGDGTRLSIL.

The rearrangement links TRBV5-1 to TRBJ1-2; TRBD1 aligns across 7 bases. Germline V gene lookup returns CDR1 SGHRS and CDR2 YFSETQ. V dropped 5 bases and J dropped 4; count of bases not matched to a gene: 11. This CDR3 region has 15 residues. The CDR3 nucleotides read TGCGCCAGCAGTGGAGACAGGGAGTCAGGCTATGGCTACACCTTC. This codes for CASSGDRESGYGYTF.

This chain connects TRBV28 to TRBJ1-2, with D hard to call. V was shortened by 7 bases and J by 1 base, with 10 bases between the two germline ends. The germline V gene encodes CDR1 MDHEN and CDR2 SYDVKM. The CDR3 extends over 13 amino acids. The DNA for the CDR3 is TGTGCCAGCATTGATCAGAATAACTATGGCTACACCTTC. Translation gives CASIDQNNYGYTF.

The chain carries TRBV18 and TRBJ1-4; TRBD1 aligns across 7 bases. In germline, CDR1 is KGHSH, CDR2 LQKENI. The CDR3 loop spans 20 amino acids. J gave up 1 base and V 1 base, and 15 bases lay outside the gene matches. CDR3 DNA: TGTGCCAGCTCACCACGCTTCGCGACAGGGCAGGGCGGAACTAATGAAAAACTGTTTTTT. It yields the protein CASSPRFATGQGGTNEKLFF.

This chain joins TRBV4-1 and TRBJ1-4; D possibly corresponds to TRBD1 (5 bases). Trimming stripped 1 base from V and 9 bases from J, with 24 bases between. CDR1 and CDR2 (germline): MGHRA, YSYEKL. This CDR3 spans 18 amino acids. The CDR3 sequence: CASSQVVRSPGSRQKLFF. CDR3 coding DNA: TGCGCCAGCAGCCAAGTGGTCCGGAGCCCAGGGAGTAGGCAAAAACTGTTTTTT.

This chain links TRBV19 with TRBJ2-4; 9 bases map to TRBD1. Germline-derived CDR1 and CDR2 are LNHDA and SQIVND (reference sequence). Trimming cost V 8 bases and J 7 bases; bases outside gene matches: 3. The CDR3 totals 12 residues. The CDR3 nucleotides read TGTGCCAGTTTAGGGACAGGGAACATTCAGTACTTC. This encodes CASLGTGNIQYF.

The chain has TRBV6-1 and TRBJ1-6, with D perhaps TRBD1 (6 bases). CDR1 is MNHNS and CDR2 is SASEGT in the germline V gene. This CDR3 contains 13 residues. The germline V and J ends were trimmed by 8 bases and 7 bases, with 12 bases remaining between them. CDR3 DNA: TGTGCCAGCGTATGGGGGGCGAATTCACCCCTCCACTTT. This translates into CASVWGANSPLHF.

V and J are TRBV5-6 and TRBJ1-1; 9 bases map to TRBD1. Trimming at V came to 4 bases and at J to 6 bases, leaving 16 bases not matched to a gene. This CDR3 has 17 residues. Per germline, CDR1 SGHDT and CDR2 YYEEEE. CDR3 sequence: CASSREQGAEFRAEAFF. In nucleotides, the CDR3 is TGTGCCAGCAGCCGGGAACAGGGGGCTGAATTCCGCGCTGAAGCTTTCTTT.